The next 28 T cell receptor beta chains were all read from a single sample in a study of T cells in narcolepsy (dated by TCRdb to 2017 to 2018). The protocol used for the library was the immunoSEQ multiplex PCR assay. TCRdb re-hosts the immuneACCESS table, in-frame sequences only. Its copies lack some clones; in the studies checked, an unresolved V gene accounts for under half of them, and the cause for the rest is not known. In this sample the table shows some 30,000 clones, roughly three quarters of which occur a single time. The leading ten clones occupy approximately 3.8% of the sample. Input material: memory (CD45RA-) CD4+ T cells from blood. The sample's cell subset or site, from its label and the paper: memory T cells sorted ex vivo from peripheral blood. The origin of the receptors is a human donor in good health.

The V gene is TRBV7-8, the J gene TRBJ1-1, with 9 bases matching TRBD1. In germline, CDR1 is SGHVS, CDR2 FQNEAQ. CDR3 length: 17 residues. Losses at the gene ends were 5 bases for V and 3 bases for J; bases not matched to a gene: 13. The CDR3: CASSHHRGLGLDTEAFF. The CDR3 nucleotides are TGTGCCAGCAGCCATCACAGGGGGCTTGGACTAGACACTGAAGCTTTCTTT.

The chain combines TRBV7-2 with TRBJ1-5; no definite D call. Germline V gene lookup returns CDR1 SGHTA and CDR2 FQGNSA. V was cut by 0 bases and J by 2 bases, with 11 bases left in between. The CDR3 runs 16 residues. The CDR3 reads CASSLARKGRNQPQHF. The CDR3 DNA sequence: TGTGCCAGCAGCTTAGCGCGAAAAGGGCGCAATCAGCCCCAGCATTTT.

The chain combines TRBV9 with TRBJ2-6; D remains unclear. The CDR3 is 15 residues long. The germline V and J ends were trimmed by 0 bases and 4 bases, with 8 bases remaining between them. In germline, CDR1 is SGDLS, CDR2 YYNGEE. CDR3 DNA: TGTGCCAGCAGCGTAGGGGCGTTAGGGGCCAACGTCCTGACTTTC. Translating gives CASSVGALGANVLTF.

The chain recombines TRBV5-4 with TRBJ2-5; D remains ambiguous. CDR1 is SGHNT and CDR2 is YYREEE in the germline V gene (reference sequence). The CDR3 has 14 residues. V was cut by 4 bases and J by 4 bases, with 14 bases left in between. CDR3 sequence: CASSDKPLGETQYF. The DNA for the CDR3 is TGTGCCAGCAGCGACAAACCCTTGGGAGAGACCCAGTACTTC.

The chain uses TRBV7-6 and TRBJ2-5, with TRBD2 matching over 9 bases. Gene TRBJ2-7 matches the end of the DNA better, so the J call may be wrong. Germline values: CDR1 SGHVS, CDR2 FNYEAQ. The CDR3 loop spans 15 amino acids. The CDR3 is CASSLNEGLAYEQYF. The CDR3 bases are TGTGCCAGCAGCCTAAACGAGGGACTAGCATACGAGCAGTACTTC.

The V gene is TRBV11-2, the J gene TRBJ1-3, with D tentatively TRBD1 (5 bases). The V gene's germline CDR1 is SGHAT and CDR2 FQNNGV. The CDR3 is 14 amino acids. V lost 5 bases and J 6 bases, leaving 14 bases between the germline ends. The CDR3 nucleotides read TGTGCCAGCAGCCGACCGGGGCAGAAAAACACCATATATTTT. Residues: CASSRPGQKNTIYF.

V and J are TRBV28 and TRBJ2-3; no firm D call. The CDR3 contains 12 residues. The V gene lost 8 bases and the J gene lost 0 bases, with 6 bases spanning the gap. The germline V gene encodes CDR1 MDHEN and CDR2 SYDVKM. The CDR3 nucleotides are TGTGCCAGCCACCGTAGCACAGATACGCAGTATTTT. Residues: CASHRSTDTQYF.

The V gene is TRBV14, the J gene TRBJ2-2; TRBD2 might be the D (6 bases). CDR1 is SGHDN, CDR2 FVKESK, per germline. The length of the CDR3 is 17 residues. Trimming took off 4 bases at V and 5 bases at J, with 20 bases between the two ends. CDR3 loop: CASSLGGWQPRTGELFF. The DNA of the CDR3 is TGTGCCAGCAGCCTCGGGGGTTGGCAGCCGAGGACCGGGGAGCTGTTTTTT.

The J gene is TRBJ2-3, the V gene TRBV20-1; D gene uncertain. V lost 6 bases to trimming and J lost 3 bases, with 7 bases between them. The CDR3 extends over 11 amino acids. CDR1 is DFQATT, CDR2 SNEGSKA, per germline (reference sequence). The CDR3 loop reads CSARMTDTQYF. CDR3 DNA sequence: TGCAGTGCGAGAATGACAGATACGCAGTATTTT.

The chain uses TRBV2 and TRBJ2-3, with 7 positions matching TRBD2. Germline assignment: CDR1 SNHLY and CDR2 FYNNEI. After removal of 2 bases from V and 6 bases from J, the junction contained 8 bases not matched to a gene. The CDR3 totals 15 residues. This chain's CDR3 is CASSEFGGSWDTQYF. As DNA, the CDR3 is TGTGCCAGCAGTGAATTCGGCGGGAGTTGGGATACGCAGTATTTT.

V and J are TRBV19 and TRBJ2-3; the D gene is possibly TRBD1 (6 bases). Per germline, CDR1 LNHDA and CDR2 SQIVND (reference sequence). V was cut by 11 bases and J by 0 bases, with 12 bases left in between. CDR3 length: 13 residues. Here the CDR3 reads CAADSGSTDTQYF. As DNA, the CDR3 is TGTGCCGCGGACAGCGGAAGCACAGATACGCAGTATTTT. Filled out from reference TRBV19 and TRBJ2-3, the complete variable domain reads DGGITQSPKYLFRKEGQNVTLSCEQNLNHDAMYWYRQDPGQGLRLIYYSQIVNDFQKGDIAEGYSVSREKKESFPLTVTSAQKNPTAFYLCAADSGSTDTQYFGPGTRLTVL.

The chain combines TRBV9 with TRBJ2-1, with TRBD2 matching 9 bases. The CDR3 has 15 residues. The germline gives CDR1 SGDLS, CDR2 YYNGEE. The V and J ends lost 0 bases and 7 bases, in that order; junction bases with no gene match: 5. CDR3 bases: TGTGCCAGCAGCGTAGGCGCGGGAGGGCCGAATGAGCAGTTCTTC. Encoded protein: CASSVGAGGPNEQFF.

The chain recombines TRBV6-1 with TRBJ2-4, with D possibly being TRBD2 (6 bases). The ends were cut back, 7 bases at V and 2 bases at J, with 9 bases in the middle. The germline V gene has CDR1 MNHNS and CDR2 SASEGT. CDR3 length: 13 amino acids. CDR3 coding DNA: TGTGCCAGCATTGGGGGGACCAAAAACATTCAGTACTTC. It codes for CASIGGTKNIQYF.

The V gene is TRBV19, the J gene TRBJ1-5, with D perhaps TRBD1 (5 bases). V lost 3 bases, J lost 7 bases, and 13 bases lay in between. The CDR3 has 14 residues. The germline V gene encodes CDR1 LNHDA and CDR2 SQIVND (reference sequence). The chain's CDR3 is CASSINPGRQPQHF. In nucleotides, the CDR3 is TGTGCCAGTAGTATTAATCCGGGGCGGCAGCCCCAGCATTTT.

For this clone: The germline gene is not matched at one end of the junction; a read error may be the cause. The V gene is TRBV28, the J gene TRBJ1-2; D gene uncertain. This CDR3 region has 14 residues. Germline CDR1 is MDHEN and CDR2 is SYDVKM. The CDR3 region is CASKDSPGNYSYTF. Written as DNA, the CDR3 is TGTGCCAGCAAAGACTCCCCGGGCAACTATAGCTACACCTTC.

The sample holds one count of this clone. An end of the junction does not agree with germline; a read error may underlie this. The V call is TRBV4-1, the J call TRBJ2-1, with D possibly being TRBD2 (6 bases). This CDR3 is built from 14 residues. Germline loops: CDR1 MGHRA, CDR2 YSYEKL. The DNA for the CDR3 is TGCGCCAGCAGCCAAGAAGAACTAGCAGGTGAGCAGCTCTTC. Translation gives CASSQEELAGEQLF.

The chain recombines TRBV5-1 with TRBJ1-2, with D tentatively TRBD1 (6 bases). The V and J ends lost 9 bases and 4 bases respectively, with 16 bases between them. From germline, CDR1 is SGHRS and CDR2 YFSETQ. The CDR3 contains 13 residues. In nucleotides, the CDR3 is TGCGCCACAGCCTCGACAGGAGCCTATGGCTACACCTTC. As protein: CATASTGAYGYTF.

The DNA for the CDR3 is TGCGCCAGCAGCTTGGCCGAACTAGCGGGAGGCCCCAGGGAGACCCAGTACTTC. Amino acid sequence: CASSLAELAGGPRETQYF. V usage is TRBV5-1 and J usage is TRBJ2-5; TRBD2 matches at 12 bases. Looked up from germline, CDR1 is SGHRS and CDR2 is YFSETQ. The CDR3 has 18 residues. V lost 0 bases, J lost 5 bases, and 11 bases stayed unmatched.

V and J are TRBV2 and TRBJ2-1; 8 bases agree with TRBD2. V lost 7 bases and J lost 10; bases outside the gene matches: 15. CDR1 is SNHLY, CDR2 FYNNEI, per germline. CDR3 length equals 15 residues. CDR3 sequence (DNA): TGTGCCAGCAACCTCGGAGGAAGCGGGAGAGGCGAGCAGTTCTTC. This gives the protein CASNLGGSGRGEQFF.

A word on this clone: Germline is not matched at one junction end, which may reflect a read error. This chain joins TRBV29-1 and TRBJ1-2, with D possibly matching TRBD1 (5 bases). This CDR3 contains 11 residues. Per the germline V gene, CDR1 is SQVTM and CDR2 is ANQGSEA. The CDR3 DNA reads as TGCAGCGTTGAAGAGTGGGGACGGGATGCCTTC. This translates into CSVEEWGRDAF.

This clone was observed a handful of times. The J gene is TRBJ1-1, the V gene TRBV6-1, with D uncertain. This CDR3 region has 13 residues. Between the trimmed V and J ends, which lost 7 bases and 1 base, there was a span of 10 bases. Germline V CDR1 and CDR2: MNHNS, SASEGT. The CDR3 region is CASTPVTNTEAFF. In DNA, the CDR3 is TGTGCCAGCACACCCGTCACGAACACTGAAGCTTTCTTT.

This clone was counted once. The chain uses TRBV4-1 and TRBJ1-5; a weak D match, TRBD1 (6 bases). Germline CDR1 and CDR2: MGHRA and YSYEKL. The CDR3 has 15 residues. With 4 bases removed from V and 3 bases from J, the gap between germline ends came to 13 bases. CDR3 coding DNA: TGCGCCAGCAGCCCGGGGACAATTCCCAATCAGCCCCAGCATTTT. Amino acid sequence: CASSPGTIPNQPQHF.

This chain connects TRBV6-1 to TRBJ1-2, with D perhaps TRBD1 (6 bases). Germline V CDR1 and CDR2: MNHNS, SASEGT. V was clipped by 9 bases and J by 8 bases, with 13 bases between them. There are 11 residues in the CDR3. CDR3 in amino acids: CASLLTGGYTF. The CDR3 bases are TGTGCCAGTTTACTTACAGGGGGCTACACCTTC.

The chain uses TRBV23-1 and TRBJ2-3; D unresolved. TRBV23-1 is treated as an ORF (open reading frame) with a function not yet certain. Trimming removed 1 base from V and 5 bases from J, with 10 bases in between. There are 14 residues in the CDR3. CDR3 bases: TGCGCCAGCAGTCAATGTCGGATATTAGATACGCAGTATTTT. Protein sequence: CASSQCRILDTQYF.

This chain joins TRBV5-4 and TRBJ2-5; D unresolved. The V end lost 2 bases, the J end lost 5 bases, and 4 bases lay between the germline ends. The length of the CDR3 is 11 residues. Germline CDR1 reads SGHNT; CDR2 reads YYREEE (reference sequence). The CDR3 is CASSFGETQYF. The CDR3 nucleotides are TGTGCCAGCAGCTTCGGCGAGACCCAGTACTTC.

The chain is built from TRBV5-6 and TRBJ2-5; maybe TRBD2 (5 bases). The end of the DNA fits TRBJ2-7 better, so the J call may be wrong. CDR3 length: 13 residues. Germline assignment: CDR1 SGHDT and CDR2 YYEEEE. Here the CDR3 DNA reads TGTGCCAGCAGCTTCATGGGAGCCTACGAGCAGTACTTC. Translated, it gives CASSFMGAYEQYF.

V is TRBV4-1 and J is TRBJ1-4, with D possibly matching TRBD1 (5 bases). Trimming removed 3 bases at V and 5 bases at J, with 10 bases between. The CDR3 is 14 residues long. In germline, CDR1 is MGHRA, CDR2 YSYEKL. The CDR3 sequence is CASSQGTANEKLFF. The CDR3 DNA is TGCGCCAGCAGCCAGGGGACGGCGAATGAAAAACTGTTTTTT.

The rearrangement uses TRBV2 and TRBJ2-1; D could derive from TRBD1 or TRBD2 (5 bases each). Per germline, CDR1 SNHLY and CDR2 FYNNEI. Trimming took 10 bases from V and 9 from J, leaving 19 bases between them. CDR3 length: 13 amino acids. This CDR3 is CATALGSQGEQFF. The CDR3 nucleotides are TGTGCCACCGCCTTGGGGAGCCAGGGTGAGCAGTTCTTC. The full variable domain, rest sourced from reference TRBV2 and TRBJ2-1, is EPEVTQTPSHQVTQMGQEVILRCVPISNHLYFYWYRQILGQKVEFLVSFYNNEISEKSEIFDDQFSVERPDGSNFTLKIRSTKLEDSAMYFCATALGSQGEQFFGPGTRLTVL.